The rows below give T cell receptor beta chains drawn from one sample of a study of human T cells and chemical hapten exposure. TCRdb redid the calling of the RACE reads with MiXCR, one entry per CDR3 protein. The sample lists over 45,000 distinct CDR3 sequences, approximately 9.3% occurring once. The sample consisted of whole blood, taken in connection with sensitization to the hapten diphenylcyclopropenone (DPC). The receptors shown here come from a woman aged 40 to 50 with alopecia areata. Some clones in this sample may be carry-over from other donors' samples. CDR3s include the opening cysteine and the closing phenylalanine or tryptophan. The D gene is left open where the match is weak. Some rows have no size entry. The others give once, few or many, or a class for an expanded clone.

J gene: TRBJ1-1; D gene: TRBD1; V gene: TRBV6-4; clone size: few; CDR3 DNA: TGTGCCAGCAGTGCCACAGGGGGCTCCGGGACTGAAGCTTTCTTT; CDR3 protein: CASSATGGSGTEAFF
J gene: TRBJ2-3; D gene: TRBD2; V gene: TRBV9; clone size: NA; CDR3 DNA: TGTGCCAGCAGCGTCCATCCTAGCGGGGGTGCGACAGATACGCAGTATTTT; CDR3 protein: CASSVHPSGGATDTQYF
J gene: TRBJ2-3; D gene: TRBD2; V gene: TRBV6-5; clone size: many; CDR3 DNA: TGTGCCAGCAGTTCTAGCGGGGCCCTAGCAGATACGCAGTATTTT; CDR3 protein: CASSSSGALADTQYF
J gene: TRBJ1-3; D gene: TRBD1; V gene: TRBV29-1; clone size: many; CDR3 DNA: TGCAGCGCCCGACAGGGATACACCATATATTTT; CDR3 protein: CSARQGYTIYF
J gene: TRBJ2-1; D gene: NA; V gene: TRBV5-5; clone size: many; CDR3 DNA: TGTGCCAGCACCTCGCTGATGGGGGCCCATGAGCAGTTCTTC; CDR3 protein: CASTSLMGAHEQFF
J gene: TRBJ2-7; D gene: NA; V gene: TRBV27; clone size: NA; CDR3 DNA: TGTGCCAGCAGTTCGGGAGGGACAGCCTACGAGCAGTACTTC; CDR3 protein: CASSSGGTAYEQYF
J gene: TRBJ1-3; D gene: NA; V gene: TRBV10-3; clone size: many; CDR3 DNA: TGTGCCATCAGAGCGGCTGGGGGGAGAAACACCATATATTTT; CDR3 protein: CAIRAAGGRNTIYF
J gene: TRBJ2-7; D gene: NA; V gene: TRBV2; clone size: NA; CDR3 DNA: TGTGCCAGCAGCCCGTGGCCCCGCGACGAGCAGTACTTC; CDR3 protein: CASSPWPRDEQYF
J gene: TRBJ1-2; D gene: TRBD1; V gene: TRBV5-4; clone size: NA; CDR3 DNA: TGTGCCAGCAGCCATGGATTATACGGGACAGCTAACTATGGCTACACCTTC; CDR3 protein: CASSHGLYGTANYGYTF
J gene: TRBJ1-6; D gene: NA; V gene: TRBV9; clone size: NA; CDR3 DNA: TGTGCCAGCAGCGCCCGACTGTATTCACCCCTCCACTTT; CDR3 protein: CASSARLYSPLHF
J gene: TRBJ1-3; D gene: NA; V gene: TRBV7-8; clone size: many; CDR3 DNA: TGTGCCAGCAGCTTAGTCGGGGCCGGGGGAAACACCATATATTTT; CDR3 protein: CASSLVGAGGNTIYF
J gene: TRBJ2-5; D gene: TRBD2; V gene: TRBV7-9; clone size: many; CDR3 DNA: TGTGCCAGCAGCTTAGGCCGGACTAGCGGGGGTCTAGAGACCCAGTACTTC; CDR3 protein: CASSLGRTSGGLETQYF
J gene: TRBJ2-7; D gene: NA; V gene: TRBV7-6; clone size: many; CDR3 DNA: TGTGCCAGCAGCTCTCAGGGGCGGGGCAGCTCCTACGAGCAGTACTTC; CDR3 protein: CASSSQGRGSSYEQYF
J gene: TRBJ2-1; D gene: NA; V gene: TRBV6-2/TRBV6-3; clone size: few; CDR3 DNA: TGTGCCAGCAGTTACCGGGGGAGCTCCTACAATGAGCAGTTCTTC; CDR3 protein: CASSYRGSSYNEQFF
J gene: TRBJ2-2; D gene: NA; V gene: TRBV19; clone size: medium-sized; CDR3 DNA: TGTGCCAGTAGTTCGGGACCCGGCACCGGGGAGCTGTTTTTT; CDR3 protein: CASSSGPGTGELFF
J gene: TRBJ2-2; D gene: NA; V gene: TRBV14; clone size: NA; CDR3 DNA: TGTGCCAGCAGCCCACTGAGGGGCGACAACACCGGGGAGCTGTTTTTT; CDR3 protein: CASSPLRGDNTGELFF
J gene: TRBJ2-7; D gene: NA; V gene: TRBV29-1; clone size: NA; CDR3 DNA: TGCAGCGTTGTACCGGGGGAATCGTACGAGCAGTACTTC; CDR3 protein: CSVVPGESYEQYF
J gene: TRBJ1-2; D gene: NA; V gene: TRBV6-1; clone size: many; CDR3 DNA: TGTGCCAGCAGCCCCGAGACAGGTTTCTATGGCTACACCTTC; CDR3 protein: CASSPETGFYGYTF
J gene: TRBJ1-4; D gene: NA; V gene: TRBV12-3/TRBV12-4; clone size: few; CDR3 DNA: TGTGCCAGCAGTTCGTGGGGCAGCCCACGGAGCGAAAAACTGTTTTTT; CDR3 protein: CASSSWGSPRSEKLFF
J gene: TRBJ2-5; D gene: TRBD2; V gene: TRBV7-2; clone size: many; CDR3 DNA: TGTGCCAGCAGCTTGGGGGGGGCCCAGTACTTC; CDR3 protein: CASSLGGAQYF
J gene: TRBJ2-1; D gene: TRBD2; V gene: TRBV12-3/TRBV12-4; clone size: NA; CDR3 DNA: TGTGCCAGCAGTTTAGAAGGACTAGCGGAGGATGAGCAGTTCTTC; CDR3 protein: CASSLEGLAEDEQFF
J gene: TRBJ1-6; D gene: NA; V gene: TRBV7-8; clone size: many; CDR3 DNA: TGTGCCAGCAGCTTTCCCCCGGGGCGAAGTAATTCACCCCTCCACTTT; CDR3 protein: CASSFPPGRSNSPLHF
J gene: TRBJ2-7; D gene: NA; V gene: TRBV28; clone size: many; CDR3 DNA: TGTGCCAGCAGTTTATATGTGTCCAGAGAAGATTACGAGCAGTACTTC; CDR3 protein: CASSLYVSREDYEQYF
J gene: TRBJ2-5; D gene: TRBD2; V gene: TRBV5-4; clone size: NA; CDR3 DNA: TGTGCCAGCAGCTTGGGCGGGGGGCGACTTGAGACCCAGTACTTC; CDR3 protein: CASSLGGGRLETQYF
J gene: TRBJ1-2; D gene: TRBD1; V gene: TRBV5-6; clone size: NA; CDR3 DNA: TGTGCCAGCAGCTTGGACAGGGGACATGGCTACACCTTC; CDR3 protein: CASSLDRGHGYTF
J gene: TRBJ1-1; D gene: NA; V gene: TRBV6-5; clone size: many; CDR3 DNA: TGTGCCTGCCAGACGAACACTGAAGCTTTCTTT; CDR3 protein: CACQTNTEAFF
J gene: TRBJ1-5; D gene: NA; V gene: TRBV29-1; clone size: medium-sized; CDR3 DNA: TGCAGCGTTGGGGACGGGGATCAGCCCCAGCATTTT; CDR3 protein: CSVGDGDQPQHF
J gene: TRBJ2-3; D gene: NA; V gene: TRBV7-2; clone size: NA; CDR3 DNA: TGTGCCAGCAGCCTGACCTCTACAAGATCTAGCACAGATACGCAGTATTTT; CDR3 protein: CASSLTSTRSSTDTQYF
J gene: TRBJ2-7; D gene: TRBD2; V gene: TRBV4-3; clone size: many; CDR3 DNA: TGCGCCAGCAGCCAAGACCGAGCGGGGAGCTTGTGCCGGGGATACTTC; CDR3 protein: CASSQDRAGSLCRGYF
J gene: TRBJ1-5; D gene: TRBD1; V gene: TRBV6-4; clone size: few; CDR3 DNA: TGTGCCAGCAGTGACCGCGACCGGGACAGGGGCATGGGGGAGCCCCAGCATTTT; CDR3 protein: CASSDRDRDRGMGEPQHF
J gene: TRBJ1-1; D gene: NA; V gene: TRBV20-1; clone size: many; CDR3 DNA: TGCAGTGCTCCCCTTACAGGGTACAAAGCTTTCTTT; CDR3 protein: CSAPLTGYKAFF
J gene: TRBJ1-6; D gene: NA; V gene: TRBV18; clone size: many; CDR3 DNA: TGTGCCAGCTCACCGGGAAATTCACCCCTCCATTTT; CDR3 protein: CASSPGNSPLHF
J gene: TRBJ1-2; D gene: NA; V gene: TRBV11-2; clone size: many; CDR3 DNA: TGTGCCAGCAGCACATTTGGACAGTTCTATGGCTACACCTTC; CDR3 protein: CASSTFGQFYGYTF
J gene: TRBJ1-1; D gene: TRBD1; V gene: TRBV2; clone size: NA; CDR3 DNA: TGTGCCAGCAGCCAACAGGGGGAGACCACTGAAGCTTTCTTT; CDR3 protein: CASSQQGETTEAFF
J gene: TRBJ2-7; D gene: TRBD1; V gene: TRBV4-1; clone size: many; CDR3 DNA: TGCGCCAGCAGCCAAGATCTGGGGACAGGGGCAGACGAGCAGTACTTC; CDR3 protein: CASSQDLGTGADEQYF
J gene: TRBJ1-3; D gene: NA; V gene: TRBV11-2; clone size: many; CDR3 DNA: TGTGCCAGCAGCTTAGTTGGCTTCAGCTCTGGAAACACCATATATTTT; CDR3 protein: CASSLVGFSSGNTIYF
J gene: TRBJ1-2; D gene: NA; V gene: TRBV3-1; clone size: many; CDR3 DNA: TGTGCCAGCAGCCAAGAGGGTCGCCCATGGTATGGCTACACCTTC; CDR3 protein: CASSQEGRPWYGYTF
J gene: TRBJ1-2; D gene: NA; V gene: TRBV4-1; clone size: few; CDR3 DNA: TGCGCCAGCAGCCAAGTAATGACAGCAACCTCCACCTTC; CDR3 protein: CASSQVMTATSTF
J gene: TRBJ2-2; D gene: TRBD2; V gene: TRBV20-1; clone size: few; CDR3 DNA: TGCAGTGCTAGAGGCACTAGCGGGGGGTTATTCACCGGGGAGCTGTTTTTT; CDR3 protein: CSARGTSGGLFTGELFF
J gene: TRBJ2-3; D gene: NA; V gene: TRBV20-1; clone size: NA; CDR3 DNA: TGCAGTGCCGGAGATACGCAGTATTTT; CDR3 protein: CSAGDTQYF
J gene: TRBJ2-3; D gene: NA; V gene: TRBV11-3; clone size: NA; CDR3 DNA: TGTGCCAGCAGCTTAGTTGGGGGGACGGGCACAGATACGCAGTATTTT; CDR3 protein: CASSLVGGTGTDTQYF
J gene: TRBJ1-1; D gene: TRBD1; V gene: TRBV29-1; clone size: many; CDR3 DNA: TGCAGCGTTCAGGGGGTTGGGGGAGTTACTGAAGCTTTCTTT; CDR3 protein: CSVQGVGGVTEAFF
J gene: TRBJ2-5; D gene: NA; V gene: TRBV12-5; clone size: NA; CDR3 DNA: TGTGCTAGTGGTTTGGACAGGAGTGAGACCCAGTACTTC; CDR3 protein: CASGLDRSETQYF
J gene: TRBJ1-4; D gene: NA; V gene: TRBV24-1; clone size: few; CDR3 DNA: TGTGCCAGCCCGACAGGCCAGGGTGAAAAACTGTTTTTT; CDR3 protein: CASPTGQGEKLFF
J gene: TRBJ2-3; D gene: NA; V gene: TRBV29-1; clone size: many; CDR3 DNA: TGCAGCGTTGGGGGGCGGATGGGGAGCACAGATACGCAGTATTTT; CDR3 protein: CSVGGRMGSTDTQYF
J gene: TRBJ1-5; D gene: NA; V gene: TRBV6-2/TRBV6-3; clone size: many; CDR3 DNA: TGTGCCAGCAGTTACTCGTATAAGGGGAGGGGGGCGAGCAATCAGCCCCAGCATTTT; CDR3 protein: CASSYSYKGRGASNQPQHF
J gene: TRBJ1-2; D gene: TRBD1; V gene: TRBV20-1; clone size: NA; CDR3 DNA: TGCAGTGCTAGACCCCTGGGCGACAGGGGGCCCCCTAACTATGGCTACACCTTC; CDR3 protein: CSARPLGDRGPPNYGYTF
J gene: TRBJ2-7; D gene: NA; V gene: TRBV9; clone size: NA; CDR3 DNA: TGTGCCAGCAGCGTAGATGGAAGTAATTCCTACGAGCAGTACTTC; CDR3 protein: CASSVDGSNSYEQYF